The 27 T cell receptor beta chains listed next were all sequenced from one sample in a study of CD8+CD57+ T cells in acquired aplastic anemia. In patients chosen for sequencing, flow cytometry had shown CD8+CD57+ cell expansion. It was genomic DNA that served as the template for profiling TCR beta VDJ and CDR3. TCRdb independently ran MiXCR on the reads; one entry per CDR3 protein. The sample holds approximately 120,000 distinct CDR3 sequences, nearly 40% seen once. Sequenced: sorted CD4+, CD8+, or CD8+CD57+ T cells (not recorded which) from PBMCs. The receptors stem from a human donor with aplastic anemia.

On this clonotype: It may be a read error: a sequence one base away is much more abundant. J is TRBJ2-3 and V is TRBV19, with a weak D call TRBD2 (8 bases). Germline V gives CDR1 LNHDA, CDR2 SQIVND (reference sequence). Trimming removed 8 bases from V and 0 bases from J, with 15 bases in between. The CDR3 is 15 amino acids. The CDR3 spells CASGSGTASTDTQYF. The CDR3 bases are TGTGCCAGTGGTAGCGGGACAGCTAGCACAGATACGCAGTATTTT.

Details on this clonotype: Mismatch with germline at one junction end may stem from a read error. The V gene is TRBV10-3, the J gene TRBJ2-3; 7 positions agree with TRBD2. Per the germline V gene, CDR1 is ENHRY and CDR2 is SYGVKD. This CDR3 is 15 amino acids long. The CDR3 bases are TGTGCCATCAGTGAGTCTTGGGGGGGGTCAGATGCGCAGTATTTT. It is translated as CAISESWGGSDAQYF.

This clonotype was recorded many times. V and J are TRBV11-2 and TRBJ2-7; D not certain. CDR1 and CDR2 (germline): SGHAT, FQNNGV. V gave up 0 bases and J gave up 3 bases, with 9 bases separating them. The CDR3 totals 14 residues. The DNA of the CDR3 is TGTGCCAGCAGCTTAGATGACTTGATCTACGAGCAGTACGTC. Its translation: CASSLDDLIYEQYV.

This sequence joins TRBV5-6 and TRBJ1-3; TRBD1 might be the D (5 bases). CDR1 and CDR2 (germline): SGHDT, YYEEEE. The CDR3 consists of 16 residues. Trimming removed 2 bases from V and 1 base from J, with 13 bases in between. The CDR3: CASSFMGEVSGNTIYF. CDR3 nucleotides: TGTGCCAGCAGCTTCATGGGGGAAGTTTCTGGAAACACCATATATTTT.

This rearrangement joins TRBV5-1 to TRBJ2-3; 11 bases align to TRBD2. The CDR3 runs to 14 residues. Germline trimming cut 6 bases from V and 5 bases from J; bases unmatched to any gene: 5. CDR1 and CDR2 from the germline V gene are SGHRS and YFSETQ. Here the CDR3 DNA reads TGCGCCAGCACCTTAGCGGGGGGGCAAGATACGCAGTATTTT. Protein sequence: CASTLAGGQDTQYF.

The gene calls are TRBV7-8 and TRBJ2-7; D assignment may be TRBD1 or TRBD2 (5 bases each). The CDR3 totals 14 residues. Germline assignment: CDR1 SGHVS and CDR2 FQNEAQ. With 5 bases removed from V and 3 bases from J, the gap between germline ends came to 14 bases. For the CDR3, the DNA is TGTGCCAGCAGCGAAACGGGACGGAACTACGAGCAGTACTTC. It translates to CASSETGRNYEQYF.

In its sample, this clonotype was seen many times. V and J are TRBV5-4 and TRBJ2-7; the match to TRBD2 covers 7 bases. V dropped 4 bases and J dropped 5; count of bases not matched to a gene: 12. This CDR3 region has 15 residues. CDR1 and CDR2 from the germline V gene are SGHNT and YYREEE (reference sequence). The CDR3 region is CASSAQRDAGHEQYF. The CDR3 DNA reads TGTGCCAGCAGCGCCCAGCGGGACGCGGGCCACGAGCAGTACTTC.

This chain links TRBV2 with TRBJ2-3, with TRBD1 matching over 7 bases. The CDR3 is 13 amino acids. Germline trimming cut 7 bases from V and 5 bases from J; bases unmatched to any gene: 6. The germline V gene has CDR1 SNHLY and CDR2 FYNNEI. The CDR3 DNA sequence: TGTGCCAGCATTAGACAGGGAAAAGATACGCAGTATTTT. Amino acids: CASIRQGKDTQYF.

The J gene is TRBJ2-1, the V gene TRBV10-3; 7 nucleotides line up with TRBD2. Trimming removed 2 bases from V and 5 bases from J; junction bases left unmatched: 6. From germline, CDR1 is ENHRY and CDR2 SYGVKD. The CDR3 totals 15 residues. In DNA form, the CDR3 reads TGTGCCATCAGTGAGGGGAGGGCCACTAACAATGAGCAGTTCTTC. This sequence encodes CAISEGRATNNEQFF.

This clonotype was found many times. The chain uses TRBV13 and TRBJ1-6; TRBD1 might be the D (5 bases). Germline lookup yields CDR1 PRHDT and CDR2 FYEKMQ (reference sequence). The germline V and J ends were trimmed by 6 bases and 0 bases, with 12 bases remaining between them. CDR3 size: 16 residues. CDR3 sequence (DNA): TGTGCCAGCAGAAGGACAAAGAGCTCCTATAATTCACCCCTCCACTTT. It is translated as CASRRTKSSYNSPLHF.

The chain has TRBV7-3 and TRBJ2-5; D uncertain. The CDR3 consists of 13 residues. Germline lookup yields CDR1 SGHTA and CDR2 FQGTGA. Trimming removed 5 bases at V and 5 bases at J, with 12 bases between. Here the CDR3 DNA reads TGTGCCAGCAGCCCCGCCTTGGCGGAGACCCAGTACTTC. Residues: CASSPALAETQYF.

This clonotype was observed many times. The chain is built from TRBV6-5 and TRBJ1-5; D is uncertain. V dropped 0 bases and J dropped 5 bases, with 5 bases sitting between them. The V gene's germline CDR1 is MNHEY and CDR2 SVGAGI. The CDR3 runs 13 residues. This chain's CDR3 is CASSYSVDQPQHF. Here the CDR3 DNA reads TGTGCCAGCAGTTACTCAGTGGATCAGCCCCAGCATTTT.

By share of the sample, this clonotype is medium-sized. The chain couples TRBV2 to TRBJ2-1; D unclear. This CDR3 comprises 12 residues. Germline assignment: CDR1 SNHLY and CDR2 FYNNEI. V was pared by 7 bases and J by 3 bases, with 7 bases between. This chain's CDR3 is CASNGDYNEQFF. The CDR3 region has the DNA TGTGCCAGCAATGGGGACTACAATGAGCAGTTCTTC.

In this sample, this clonotype turned up many times. This rearrangement joins TRBV6-6 to TRBJ2-7; possible D gene TRBD2, 5 bases. Germline V lookup: CDR1 MNHNY, CDR2 SVGAGI (reference sequence). The CDR3 has 14 residues. V was clipped by 2 bases and J by 3 bases, with 11 bases between them. CDR3 sequence (DNA): TGTGCCAGCAGTTACGAGACGGGGATCTACGAGCAGTACGTC. Translation: CASSYETGIYEQYV.

Turning to this clonotype: One end of the junction varies from germline; a read error may be responsible. V gene TRBV2 combines with J gene TRBJ2-4; D might be TRBD2 (6 bases). This CDR3 has 15 amino acids. Germline V gene sequence: CDR1 SNHLY, CDR2 FYNNEI. The CDR3 spells CASSFRLLAKSIQYF. CDR3 sequence (DNA): TGTGCCAGCTCTTTCCGGTTACTAGCCAAAAGCATTCAGTACTTC.

A remark on this clonotype: Given a much more abundant clone one base away, this may be a read error. The V gene is TRBV4-2, the J gene TRBJ2-5; TRBD2 matches at 8 bases. The CDR3 runs to 16 residues. Germline assignment: CDR1 LGHNA and CDR2 YNFKEQ. The CDR3 DNA follows: TGTACCAGCAGCCAAGAATGGGCCGGGGGGGGAGAGACCCAGTACTTC. It yields the protein CTSSQEWAGGGETQYF.

V gene TRBV5-6 combines with J gene TRBJ2-6, with D possibly matching TRBD1 (6 bases). V gave up 0 bases and J gave up 0 bases, with 13 bases separating them. In germline, CDR1 is SGHDT, CDR2 YYEEEE. This CDR3 region has 18 residues. Written as DNA, the CDR3 is TGTGCCAGCAGCTTGGAGGGGGTGGGCCGCTCTGGGGCCAACGTCCTGACTTTC. Protein sequence: CASSLEGVGRSGANVLTF.

There are a few counts of this clonotype. A much larger clone lies one base from this, so it may be a read error. V usage is TRBV20-1 and J usage is TRBJ1-2; D unresolved. This CDR3 spans 15 amino acids. The V end was cut by 5 bases, the J end by 0 bases, with 16 bases between. Germline values: CDR1 DFQATT, CDR2 SNEGSKA (reference sequence). CDR3 sequence (DNA): TGCAGTGCTGGCGGCCAGGCTACAGCTAACTATGGCTACACCTTC. Translating it yields CSAGGQATANYGYTF.

The CDR3 DNA sequence: TGTGCCAGCAGCCCAGTAGGGGGACCAGGAGAGACCCAGTACTTC. The encoded protein is CASSPVGGPGETQYF. V is TRBV7-2 and J is TRBJ2-5; perhaps TRBD1 as D (6 bases). Germline-derived CDR1 and CDR2 are SGHTA and FQGNSA. The CDR3 loop spans 15 amino acids. Deletions cut 5 bases from V and 4 bases from J, with 17 bases between.

This clonotype appeared many times. The gene calls are TRBV5-6 and TRBJ2-3; no firm D call. Trimming pared 7 bases from V and 9 bases from J, leaving 15 bases between. The CDR3 has 12 residues. CDR1 is SGHDT and CDR2 is YYEEEE in the germline V gene. This chain's CDR3 is CASSLAPDTQYF. For the CDR3, the DNA is TGTGCCAGCTCCCTTGCCCCGGACACGCAGTATTTT.

This clonotype has only one observation. The rearrangement joins TRBV18 to TRBJ2-1; D may be TRBD2 (5 bases). The germline V gene encodes CDR1 KGHSH and CDR2 LQKENI. V was cut by 1 base and J by 9 bases, with 13 bases left in between. The CDR3 length is 14 residues. CDR3 loop: CASSPLEAAFEQFF. The DNA for the CDR3 is TGTGCCAGCTCACCACTGGAGGCGGCTTTTGAGCAGTTCTTC.

The table lists this clonotype with many counts. This rearrangement joins TRBV9 to TRBJ1-1; possibly TRBD1 for D (5 bases). V was trimmed by 2 bases and J by 0 bases, leaving 11 bases between them. CDR1 is SGDLS, CDR2 YYNGEE, per germline. This CDR3 has 15 residues. CDR3 amino acids: CASSVLGGVNTEAFF. The CDR3 DNA sequence: TGTGCCAGCAGCGTCTTGGGAGGGGTGAACACTGAAGCTTTCTTT.

This clonotype appeared many times. V gene TRBV12-3 or TRBV12-4 combines with J gene TRBJ1-5, with D unresolved. The V and J ends lost 11 bases and 6 bases respectively, with 17 bases between them. This CDR3 is built from 13 residues. The CDR3 here is CASSAGVTQPQHF. Here the CDR3 DNA reads TGTGCCTCTTCAGCCGGGGTAACTCAGCCCCAGCATTTT.

Ten or more counts support this clonotype. In nucleotides, the CDR3 is TGCGCCAGCGCCGAGGGGACTCTGGGAAACACCATATATTTT. Translating it yields CASAEGTLGNTIYF. J is TRBJ1-3 and V is TRBV5-1; the D gene is possibly TRBD1 (5 bases). The CDR3 consists of 14 residues. CDR1 is SGHRS, CDR2 YFSETQ, per germline. Trimming stripped 7 bases from V and 4 bases from J, with 15 bases between.

A note on this clonotype: One end of the junction fails to match germline, which may point to a read error. V usage is TRBV20-1 and J usage is TRBJ2-5; 8 nucleotides line up with TRBD2. The length of the CDR3 is 13 residues. CDR1 and CDR2 (germline): DFQATT, SNEGSKA (reference sequence). This chain's CDR3 is CSARGTSEETQYF. Written as DNA, the CDR3 is TGCAGTGCGAGAGGGACTAGTGAGGAGACCCAGTACTTC.

With regard to this clonotype: A much larger clone lies one base from this, so it may be a read error. The V and J genes are TRBV5-1 and TRBJ1-4; 7 nucleotides match TRBD1. Germline CDR1 and CDR2: SGHRS and YFSETQ. The CDR3 spans 14 residues. CDR3 DNA sequence: TGCGCCAGCAGTAGGGGACAGCTTAATGAAGAACTGTTTTTT. Translation gives CASSRGQLNEELFF.

V and J are TRBV19 and TRBJ1-6; D is perhaps TRBD1 (5 bases). CDR3 size: 14 residues. Germline values: CDR1 LNHDA, CDR2 SQIVND (reference sequence). The V end lost 6 bases, the J end lost 8 bases, and 14 bases lay between the germline ends. This chain's CDR3 is CASRIGGLDSPLHF. Written as DNA, the CDR3 is TGTGCCAGTAGAATCGGGGGTCTTGATTCACCCCTCCACTTT.